This record looks at one TCR beta chain sequence and its context. Its matching antigen is unknown. TRB was amplified from about 260 ng of peripheral blood genomic DNA per sample. This CDR3 is 15 amino acids long. Germline V gene sequence: CDR1 LNHDA, CDR2 SQIVND (reference sequence). TRB rearrangements were amplified by touch-down multiplex PCR with mixed TRB-A/B primers. TCRdb reprocessed the multiplex PCR reads, with one entry per CDR3 protein and no DNA. Its clone listing holds some 12,000 distinct CDR3 sequences. The data are from a study of T cell clusters in autoimmune cytopenias. Turning to the study itself: TRB sequencing had a median about 49,000 reads and under 2,500 distinct clonotypes per sample. General study points: Comparing secondary cytopenia with chronic lymphocytic leukemia showed no cluster-lack signature, apparently masked by lymphoma repertoire. TRB repertoire shifts in secondary cytopenia and chronic lymphocytic leukemia mostly reflected lymphoma, not autoimmunity.

The J gene is TRBJ2-1, the V gene TRBV19; TCRdb picks TRBD2, but there is no DNA to check that call. This clonotype was obtained from a human donor with an autoimmune cytopenia or autoimmune hepatitis (not recorded which). Sequenced material: peripheral blood. The CDR3 sequence is CASSRGLAGVVEQFF.